The 16 T cell receptor beta chains in this list originate from one sample, sequenced in a study of T-cell reconstitution after alpha-beta-depleted transplantation in children. TCRbeta library preparation incorporated unique molecular identifiers. TCRdb itself ran the PCR reads through MiXCR, one entry per CDR3 protein. The repertoire holds fewer than 700,000 distinct CDR3 sequences, roughly 13% seen once, with approximately 2% in the top ten. This specimen consisted of PBMCs, mostly from graft donor cells, obtained 360 days after TCRalphabeta/CD19-depleted stem cell transplant. The receptors originated from a male patient younger than 18 who had a stem cell transplant for acute myeloid leukemia, so the T cells may come from the graft donor.

The DNA for the CDR3 is TGTGCCAGCAGCTTCTACCGATCCGGCGCTTGGCAGTTCTTC. Its translation: CASSFYRSGAWQFF. This chain connects TRBV7-2 to TRBJ2-1; no firm D call. With 3 bases removed from V and 12 bases from J, the gap between germline ends came to 18 bases. The CDR3 runs 14 residues. CDR1 is SGHTA and CDR2 is FQGNSA in the germline V gene.

The chain employs TRBV20-1 and TRBJ2-1; D remains ambiguous. Trimming took off 3 bases at V and 2 bases at J, with 8 bases between the two ends. This CDR3 contains 13 residues. The V gene's germline CDR1 is DFQATT and CDR2 SNEGSKA (reference sequence). The CDR3 sequence is CSASKRPYNEQFF. The CDR3 bases are TGCAGTGCTAGCAAGCGCCCCTACAATGAGCAGTTCTTC.

A word on this clonotype: A much larger clone lies a single base off, so this may be a read error. As the CDR3 is not closed by the conserved phenylalanine or tryptophan, this likely results from a read error. The rearrangement uses TRBV3-1 and TRBJ1-2, with D hard to call. Deletions cut 0 bases from V and 3 bases from J, with 5 bases between. CDR3 length equals 13 residues. CDR1 and CDR2 from the germline V gene are LGHDT and YNNKEL (reference sequence). The DNA for the CDR3 is TGTGCCAGCAGCCAAGAAAAGTACTATGGCTACACCTCC. Protein sequence: CASSQEKYYGYTS.

The table lists this clonotype with a few counts. The J gene is TRBJ2-7, the V gene TRBV3-1; possibly TRBD2 for D (6 bases). CDR1 and CDR2 from the germline V gene are LGHDT and YNNKEL (reference sequence). V was shortened by 5 bases and J by 2 bases, with 16 bases between the two germline ends. The CDR3 loop spans 15 amino acids. CDR3 in amino acids: CASSSTGDFTYEQYF. Written as DNA, the CDR3 is TGTGCCAGCAGCTCCACGGGGGATTTTACCTACGAGCAGTACTTC.

This clonotype came up many times. The gene calls are TRBV28 and TRBJ1-1; 9 nucleotides line up with TRBD1. The CDR3 is 13 amino acids. J was trimmed by 5 bases and V by 6 bases; bases with no gene match: 4. The germline gives CDR1 MDHEN, CDR2 SYDVKM. For the CDR3, the DNA is TGTGCCAGCAGCCCGGGACAGGGTACTGAAGCTTTCTTT. Encoded protein: CASSPGQGTEAFF.

About this clonotype: A much larger clone is a single base away; this may be a read error. This chain uses TRBV7-3 with TRBJ2-2; TRBD2 matches 8 bases. This CDR3 contains 14 residues. From germline, CDR1 is SGHTA and CDR2 FQGTGA. CDR3 in DNA: TGTGTCAGCTCCACCCGGGGGGGTACCGGGGAGCTGTTTTTT. It encodes CVSSTRGGTGELFF.

The chain links TRBV20-1 to TRBJ2-2, with D possibly TRBD1 on 6 matching bases. V lost 4 bases, J lost 5 bases, and 14 bases lay in between. This CDR3 contains 14 residues. The germline V gene has CDR1 DFQATT and CDR2 SNEGSKA (reference sequence). The CDR3 DNA sequence: TGCAGTGCTAACCGGGACACTATTACCGGGGAGCTGTTTTTT. Its protein product is CSANRDTITGELFF.

This clonotype came up many times. This chain links TRBV10-3 with TRBJ2-4; D possibly corresponds to TRBD2 (5 bases). CDR3 length equals 16 residues. The germline V gene has CDR1 ENHRY and CDR2 SYGVKD. Trimming pared 10 bases from V and 3 bases from J, leaving 22 bases between. CDR3 loop: CATRTPRDVGKNIQYF. The CDR3 DNA reads TGTGCCACTCGAACCCCCCGGGATGTCGGCAAAAACATTCAGTACTTC.

The gene calls are TRBV11-2 and TRBJ2-1; D is unclear. V shed 0 bases and J shed 6 bases, with 9 bases lying between them. CDR1 is SGHAT, CDR2 FQNNGV, per germline. This CDR3 has 14 amino acids. In nucleotides, the CDR3 is TGTGCCAGCAGCTTAGAGTGGGTTTCCAATGAGCAGTTCTTC. Its protein is CASSLEWVSNEQFF.

V gene TRBV20-1 combines with J gene TRBJ2-3; 9 nucleotides agree with TRBD2. The germline V gene has CDR1 DFQATT and CDR2 SNEGSKA (reference sequence). CDR3 length: 16 residues. Germline trimming cut 3 bases from V and 2 bases from J; bases unmatched to any gene: 9. The CDR3 coding sequence is TGCAGTGCTAGCGGGGGTAGCGGGAGCTACACAGATACGCAGTATTTT. Protein sequence: CSASGGSGSYTDTQYF.

This chain connects TRBV20-1 to TRBJ1-1; D gene uncertain. V was cut by 7 bases and J by 1 base, with 22 bases left in between. CDR3 length equals 16 residues. Germline loops: CDR1 DFQATT, CDR2 SNEGSKA (reference sequence). CDR3 amino acids: CSVPFFRALGNTEAFF. Written as DNA, the CDR3 is TGCAGTGTTCCCTTTTTCCGGGCCCTGGGGAACACTGAAGCTTTCTTT.

This clonotype has a count of ten or more. The V call is TRBV20-1, the J call TRBJ2-2; D is perhaps TRBD1 or TRBD2 (6 bases each). The germline V and J ends were trimmed by 3 bases and 4 bases, with 15 bases remaining between them. Germline assignment: CDR1 DFQATT and CDR2 SNEGSKA (reference sequence). The CDR3 is made up of 15 amino acids. The CDR3 loop reads CSARPGAPGTGELFF. CDR3 sequence (DNA): TGCAGTGCTAGGCCGGGGGCGCCGGGCACCGGGGAGCTGTTTTTT.

The chain joins TRBV24-1 to TRBJ2-3; 10 nucleotides match TRBD2. V lost 3 bases, J lost 3 bases, and 8 bases stayed unmatched. This CDR3 spans 17 amino acids. Germline loops: CDR1 KGHDR, CDR2 SFDVKD. The DNA of the CDR3 is TGTGCCACCAGTGATCCCCGTAGCGGGAGGAAGACAGATACGCAGTATTTT. Protein: CATSDPRSGRKTDTQYF.

This clonotype was recorded at least ten times. This chain joins TRBV12-3 or TRBV12-4 and TRBJ2-1; TRBD2 agrees at 8 bases. The CDR3 runs to 16 residues. V lost 5 bases to trimming and J lost 3 bases; unmatched junction nucleotides: 9. The chain's CDR3 is CASSAAGGPYYNEQFF. CDR3 nucleotides: TGTGCCAGCAGTGCGGCGGGAGGTCCCTACTACAATGAGCAGTTCTTC.

The chain has TRBV10-3 and TRBJ2-1; a weak D match, TRBD1 (6 bases). Germline V gene sequence: CDR1 ENHRY, CDR2 SYGVKD. CDR3 length: 14 residues. V was trimmed by 6 bases and J by 8 bases, leaving 17 bases between them. CDR3 nucleotide sequence: TGTGCCATCAGGACAGGACAGAGAATGGATGAGCAGTTCTTC. Translating gives CAIRTGQRMDEQFF.

Many counts were recorded for this clonotype. The chain is built from TRBV28 and TRBJ2-5, with D possibly being TRBD2 (5 bases). The CDR3 loop spans 13 amino acids. Germline CDR1 reads MDHEN; CDR2 reads SYDVKM. V shed 2 bases and J shed 1 base, with 5 bases lying between them. CDR3 sequence: CASSLEGQETQYF. The CDR3 DNA is TGTGCCAGCAGTTTAGAGGGCCAAGAGACCCAGTACTTC. Complete variable domain (other parts from reference TRBV28 and TRBJ2-5): DVKVTQSSRYLVKRTGEKVFLECVQDMDHENMFWYRQDPGLGLRLIYFSYDVKMKEKGDIPEGYSVSREKKERFSLILESASTNQTSMYLCASSLEGQETQYFGPGTRLLVL.